The 19 T cell receptor beta chains below were found in one sample sequenced in a study of blood T cells in healthy people across ages. A second 7 to 11 cycle PCR used barcoded and J-beta primers. TCRdb redid the calling of the 5' RACE reads with MiXCR, one entry per CDR3 protein. The sample includes over 500,000 distinct CDR3 sequences, around 52% of them seen just once. The specimen sequenced was blood. These receptors were collected from a woman aged 80 or older in good health.

The chain employs TRBV20-1 and TRBJ1-1, with 9 positions matching TRBD1. The junction had 8 bases not matched to a gene; V was cut back by 6 bases and J by 6 bases. This CDR3 spans 13 amino acids. Per germline, CDR1 DFQATT and CDR2 SNEGSKA (reference sequence). The CDR3 spells CSAARDRDAEAFF. In DNA, the CDR3 is TGCAGTGCCGCCCGGGACAGGGACGCTGAAGCTTTCTTT.

Notes on this clonotype: Given a much more abundant clone one base away, this may be a read error. The rearrangement joins TRBV20-1 to TRBJ2-3; D ambiguous. This CDR3 spans 13 amino acids. CDR1 and CDR2 (germline): DFQATT, SNEGSKA (reference sequence). The CDR3, as DNA: TGCAGTGCTACTAATAATCCCACAGATATGCAGTATTTT. Translating gives CSATNNPTDMQYF.

The chain is built from TRBV5-1 and TRBJ2-3, with 8 bases matching TRBD2. The junction had 9 bases not matched to a gene; V was cut back by 4 bases and J by 2 bases. Germline values: CDR1 SGHRS, CDR2 YFSETQ. This CDR3 has 16 residues. The CDR3 loop reads CASSPVAGTPTDTQYF. The CDR3 nucleotides are TGCGCCAGCAGCCCCGTAGCGGGGACGCCCACAGATACGCAGTATTTT.

This clonotype appeared many times. The V gene is TRBV29-1, the J gene TRBJ2-1; 8 nucleotides line up with TRBD1. Germline lookup yields CDR1 SQVTM and CDR2 ANQGSEA. V gave up 4 bases and J gave up 4 bases; unmatched junction bases: 9. The CDR3 is 15 residues long. Here the CDR3 reads CSVGGDRGLYNEQFF. The CDR3 DNA follows: TGCAGCGTTGGGGGCGACAGGGGACTTTACAATGAGCAGTTCTTC.

This clonotype was seen ten or more times. The chain is built from TRBV3-1 and TRBJ2-3, with a tentative D call TRBD2 (6 bases). This CDR3 spans 16 amino acids. Germline values: CDR1 LGHDT, CDR2 YNNKEL (reference sequence). The V end was cut by 3 bases, the J end by 2 bases, with 15 bases between. The CDR3: CASSQGPGLHTDTQYF. In DNA, the CDR3 is TGTGCCAGCAGCCAGGGACCGGGACTCCACACAGATACGCAGTATTTT.

V and J are TRBV7-9 and TRBJ2-5, with 10 nucleotides matching TRBD2. CDR1 and CDR2 from the germline V gene are SEHNR and FQNEAQ (reference sequence). With V trimmed by 1 base and J by 11 bases, 16 bases remained unmatched. This CDR3 is 17 amino acids long. The CDR3 DNA reads as TGTGCCAGCAGCTTAGGGTCCCTAGCGGGGGCACAAAATGAGCAGTACTTC. Protein product: CASSLGSLAGAQNEQYF.

Ten or more counts support this clonotype. The chain carries TRBV7-2 and TRBJ2-1, with TRBD2 matching over 8 bases. Germline V gene data show CDR1 as SGHTA and CDR2 as FQGNSA. With 6 bases clipped from V and 8 bases from J, the junction kept 9 bases outside the gene matches. This CDR3 region has 14 residues. The CDR3 spells CASSHGLAVDEQFF. CDR3 DNA sequence: TGTGCCAGCAGTCACGGACTAGCAGTGGATGAGCAGTTCTTC.

V and J are TRBV12-3 or TRBV12-4 and TRBJ2-2, with D hard to call. The CDR3 runs 15 residues. V was trimmed by 5 bases and J by 4 bases, leaving 14 bases between them. CDR3 in amino acids: CASSPRAWATGELFF. The CDR3 coding sequence is TGTGCCAGCAGTCCCCGAGCCTGGGCCACCGGGGAGCTGTTTTTT.

V gene TRBV25-1 combines with J gene TRBJ2-1, with no clear D. The V gene's germline CDR1 is MGHDK and CDR2 SYGVNS. CDR3 length equals 12 residues. V lost 7 bases and J 9 bases, leaving 13 bases between the germline ends. CDR3 sequence: CASIGRFPEQFF. In DNA, the CDR3 is TGTGCCAGCATTGGGCGCTTCCCTGAGCAGTTCTTC.

This clonotype was recorded many times. The chain combines TRBV5-1 with TRBJ2-4, with 7 positions matching TRBD2. Germline trimming cut 4 bases from V and 7 bases from J; bases unmatched to any gene: 5. Germline CDR1 reads SGHRS; CDR2 reads YFSETQ. There are 13 residues in the CDR3. CDR3 residues: CASSVGTMNIQYF. As DNA, the CDR3 is TGCGCCAGCAGCGTTGGGACTATGAACATTCAGTACTTC.

Turning to this clonotype: Since a much larger clone is just one base distant, this may be a read error. The chain has TRBV15 and TRBJ1-1; TRBD1 agrees at 8 bases. The CDR3 has 14 amino acids. Germline CDR1 LNHNV, CDR2 YYDKDF (reference sequence). CDR3 sequence reads: CVTSREAGTGEAFF. DNA of the CDR3: TGTGTCACCAGCAGAGAAGCGGGGACAGGTGAAGCTTTCTTT.

This chain connects TRBV5-1 to TRBJ1-1; 10 bases line up with TRBD1. The CDR3 consists of 19 residues. Germline V CDR1 and CDR2: SGHRS, YFSETQ. The V segment lost 2 bases and the J segment 3 bases; nucleotides outside the gene matches: 16. The DNA of the CDR3 is TGCGCCAGCAGCTTCGATACCGGGACAGGGGTTTTTGAGGACACTGAAGCTTTCTTT. The encoded protein is CASSFDTGTGVFEDTEAFF. The variable domain in full, completed from reference TRBV5-1 and TRBJ1-1, reads KAGVTQTPRYLIKTRGQQVTLSCSPISGHRSVSWYQQTPGQGLQFLFEYFSETQRNKGNFPGRFSGRQFSNSRSEMNVSTLELGDSALYLCASSFDTGTGVFEDTEAFFGQGTRLTVV.

This chain joins TRBV20-1 and TRBJ1-4; 8 bases are shared with TRBD1. V dropped 6 bases and J dropped 8; count of bases not matched to a gene: 8. The CDR3 totals 13 residues. The germline CDR1 and CDR2 sequences are DFQATT and SNEGSKA (reference sequence). DNA for the CDR3: TGCAGTGCCACACAGGGGGTTAGAGAAAAACTGTTTTTT. Protein: CSATQGVREKLFF.

This clonotype was counted ten times or more. This CDR3 is CASSLRQGAAGELFF. The CDR3 DNA sequence: TGTGCCAGCAGCTTAAGACAGGGGGCGGCCGGGGAGCTGTTTTTT. This chain links TRBV7-2 with TRBJ2-2; 10 bases are shared with TRBD1. J was trimmed by 6 bases and V by 2 bases; bases with no gene match: 3. In germline, CDR1 is SGHTA, CDR2 FQGNSA. This CDR3 has 15 residues.

The rearrangement joins TRBV6-1 to TRBJ2-4; D perhaps matches TRBD1 (6 bases). TRBJ2-7 matches the DNA end more closely, so the J call is doubtful. The CDR3 is made up of 17 amino acids. Per germline, CDR1 MNHNS and CDR2 SASEGT. In DNA, the CDR3 is TGTGCCAGCAGTCTCCTACCGTCCGACAGGAGTACCTACGAGCAGTACTTC. It is translated as CASSLLPSDRSTYEQYF.

This clonotype was recorded many times. This chain joins TRBV27 and TRBJ2-7, with D possibly matching TRBD2 (5 bases). From germline, CDR1 is MNHEY and CDR2 SMNVEV (reference sequence). The V end was cut by 4 bases, the J end by 7 bases, with 11 bases between. The CDR3 totals 12 residues. This CDR3 reads CASSSWSGEQYF. The CDR3 bases are TGTGCCAGCAGTTCCTGGTCGGGGGAGCAGTACTTC.

This chain links TRBV5-1 with TRBJ2-2; D perhaps matches TRBD1 (5 bases). The CDR3 contains 14 residues. Per germline, CDR1 SGHRS and CDR2 YFSETQ. Trimming cost V 3 bases and J 5 bases, with 11 bases left between them. The CDR3 DNA sequence: TGCGCCAGCAGCTCAGATGGGGCTACCGGGGAGCTGTTTTTT. Residues: CASSSDGATGELFF.

This clonotype turned up a few times. This chain links TRBV28 with TRBJ1-1; D gene unclear. The CDR3 runs to 10 residues. CDR1 and CDR2 from the germline V gene are MDHEN and SYDVKM. V was trimmed by 8 bases and J by 2 bases, leaving 3 bases between them. This chain's CDR3 is CASQNTEAFF. In DNA form, the CDR3 reads TGTGCCAGCCAAAACACTGAAGCTTTCTTT.

V and J are TRBV7-9 and TRBJ1-2; TRBD1 agrees at 7 bases. CDR3 length: 14 amino acids. V was pared by 5 bases and J by 2 bases, with 5 bases of the junction left unmatched. CDR1 is SEHNR, CDR2 FQNEAQ, per germline (reference sequence). CDR3 residues: CASSPGQKNYGYTF. CDR3 nucleotide sequence: TGTGCCAGCAGCCCGGGACAGAAAAACTATGGCTACACCTTC.